The sequence of this T cell receptor beta chain was determined in a study of OX40 agonist ivuxolimab in advanced cancers. Background on the study: Partial responses were achieved by three patients: one hepatocellular carcinoma, two cutaneous melanoma.

The CDR3 is 15 amino acids. V was cut by 2 bases and J by 5 bases, with 15 bases left in between. Germline V gene data show CDR1 as SGHVS and CDR2 as FQNEAQ. Data came from immunoSEQ multiplex PCR; TCRdb stores just in-frame clones and leaves some out. This table holds roughly 77,000 clones, around 85% found once. Material: CD4+ or CD8+ T cells sorted from blood, obtained in a trial of the OX40 agonist ivuxolimab. This chain uses TRBV7-8 with TRBJ2-5; D possibly corresponds to TRBD1 (6 bases). The clonotype was recovered from an adult with an advanced solid tumor such as melanoma, head and neck, liver or kidney cancer. The CDR3 nucleotides read TGTGCCAGCAGCTTACAAAACAGGGTCAGGGAGACCCAGTACTTC. It is translated as CASSLQNRVRETQYF. The full variable domain, completed using reference TRBV7-8 and TRBJ2-5, is GAGVSQSPRYKVAKRGQDVALRCDPISGHVSLFWYQQALGQGPEFLTYFQNEAQLDKSGLPSDRFFAERPEGSVSTLKIQRTQQEDSAVYLCASSLQNRVRETQYFGPGTRLLVL.